Listed below are T cell receptor beta chains from one sample, sequenced in a study of spatial heterogeneity in lung cancer. In TCRdb, the 5' RACE reads were re-called with MiXCR into one record per CDR3 protein. The sample includes 19,000 or so distinct CDR3 sequences, about a fifth of them seen just once. The source was PBMCs, collected at surgery. These receptors were collected from a female donor with early-stage non-small cell lung cancer. Each CDR3 is given with its conserved first and last residue. Fields, in order: CDR3 DNA, CDR3 protein, J gene, clone size, V gene, D gene. The D gene is left open where the match is weak. Size tells how often a clone was seen (once, few, many) or the class of an expanded clone, and some rows leave it out.

DNA: TGTGCCAGCGGGTACCGGGACAGGGGGAGCAACACCTTC; CDR3: CASGYRDRGSNTF; J: TRBJ1-2; size: many; V: TRBV27; D: TRBD1
DNA: TGTGCCAGCAGTTATCGGACTAGCGTGGCGAATGAGCAGTTCTTC; CDR3: CASSYRTSVANEQFF; J: TRBJ2-1; size: many; V: TRBV6-2/TRBV6-3; D: TRBD2
DNA: TGTGCCAGCAGTTCCCTGAGCTCCTATAATTCACCCCTCCACTTT; CDR3: CASSSLSSYNSPLHF; J: TRBJ1-6; size: many; V: TRBV11-2; D: .
DNA: TGCAGTGCTAGAGAGAACGGGGGCCAGACCCAGTACTTC; CDR3: CSARENGGQTQYF; J: TRBJ2-5; size: many; V: TRBV20-1; D: .
DNA: TGTGCCAGCTCACCGGTGGCGGGGATGTCCGGGGAGCTGTTTTTT; CDR3: CASSPVAGMSGELFF; J: TRBJ2-2; size: many; V: TRBV18; D: .
DNA: TGTGCCAGCAGCCCGGGACCCTCCCTCATCGGCGAGCAGTACTTC; CDR3: CASSPGPSLIGEQYF; J: TRBJ2-7; size: few; V: TRBV5-8; D: .
DNA: TGTGCCAGCAGTTACTTGGGACTAGCGTCCTACAATGAGCAGTTCTTC; CDR3: CASSYLGLASYNEQFF; J: TRBJ2-1; size: few; V: TRBV6-2/TRBV6-3; D: TRBD2
DNA: TGTGCCAGCAGTTTGGGCATTAACTATGGCTACACCTTC; CDR3: CASSLGINYGYTF; J: TRBJ1-2; size: .; V: TRBV28; D: .
DNA: TGCAGCGTTGAACAGGATCTGGAGACCCAGTACTTC; CDR3: CSVEQDLETQYF; J: TRBJ2-5; size: many; V: TRBV29-1; D: .
DNA: TGCGCCAGCAGCCAAGGTACTAATAAAGCTTTCTTT; CDR3: CASSQGTNKAFF; J: TRBJ1-1; size: .; V: TRBV4-3; D: .
DNA: TGTGCCAGCAGCTTAGGGCTTGGAGAGAACACCGGGGAGCTGTTTTTT; CDR3: CASSLGLGENTGELFF; J: TRBJ2-2; size: .; V: TRBV7-9; D: .
DNA: TGCAGTGCTACTGGGACGGGCGGGGAGCAGTACTTC; CDR3: CSATGTGGEQYF; J: TRBJ2-7; size: many; V: TRBV20-1; D: .
DNA: TGTGCCAGCAGCCAAGACACTGCGGGGGGCGGGAGTGACATTCAGTACTTC; CDR3: CASSQDTAGGGSDIQYF; J: TRBJ2-4; size: many; V: TRBV3-1; D: TRBD2
DNA: TGTGCCAGCAGTAAGACTAGCGTCACCGGGGAGCTGTTTTTT; CDR3: CASSKTSVTGELFF; J: TRBJ2-2; size: many; V: TRBV7-2; D: TRBD2
DNA: TGTGCCAGCAGCCAAGACTCAGGAGCGCGGGAGTTCTTC; CDR3: CASSQDSGAREFF; J: TRBJ2-7; size: medium-sized; V: TRBV7-9; D: TRBD2
DNA: TGTGCCTGGAGTGTTTCGATGAACACTGAAGCTTTCTTT; CDR3: CAWSVSMNTEAFF; J: TRBJ1-1; size: many; V: TRBV30; D: .
DNA: TGTGCCAGCAGCTCCCTCAGGGGGGGCTACAATGAGCAGTTCTTC; CDR3: CASSSLRGGYNEQFF; J: TRBJ2-1; size: few; V: TRBV7-2; D: .